The 12 T cell receptor beta chains below were found in one sample sequenced in a study of shared clonotypes between healthy human individuals. Method: immunoSEQ multiplex PCR; TCRdb's copy keeps in-frame clones and lacks some. This sample has 2 million to 2.5 million clones, with approximately 96% found just once. Sequenced material: naive CD4+ T cells sorted from blood. This sample's subset: CD45RA+ positively selected. The receptors here all came from a man between 18 and 35 years old in good health.

The rearrangement joins TRBV4-2 to TRBJ2-1; D perhaps matches TRBD1 (6 bases). Germline V gives CDR1 LGHNA, CDR2 YNFKEQ. This CDR3 has 16 residues. Trimming took off 0 bases at V and 4 bases at J, with 13 bases between the two ends. The CDR3 region has the DNA TGTGCCAGCAGCCAAGATCGGCAGGGGATGTACAATGAGCAGTTCTTC. It specifies CASSQDRQGMYNEQFF.

This clone occurred once. J is TRBJ2-3 and V is TRBV28; 11 bases line up with TRBD2. The CDR3 sequence is 18 residues long. Germline V gene sequence: CDR1 MDHEN, CDR2 SYDVKM. J gave up 6 bases and V 3 bases, and 14 bases lay outside the gene matches. The CDR3 sequence is CASSFGGASGGPTDTQYF. The CDR3 DNA reads TGTGCCAGCAGTTTCGGAGGGGCTAGCGGGGGGCCCACGGATACGCAGTATTTT.

The chain carries TRBV9 and TRBJ1-2; D is perhaps TRBD1 (5 bases). Germline CDR1 SGDLS, CDR2 YYNGEE. The CDR3 has 16 residues. Trimming left V 2 bases short and J 8 bases short, with 22 bases between. The CDR3 here is CASSVNSGTSKGGYTF. The DNA for the CDR3 is TGTGCCAGCAGCGTGAACTCCGGGACTTCCAAGGGGGGCTACACCTTC.

Concerning this clone itself: Other DNA sequences in this specimen translate into the identical CDR3. The chain is built from TRBV30 and TRBJ1-5; tentatively, D is TRBD1 (5 bases). V was pared by 1 base and J by 2 bases, with 9 bases between. Germline loops: CDR1 GTSNPN, CDR2 SVGIG (reference sequence). CDR3 length equals 14 residues. The CDR3 loop reads CAWSGGEGNQPQHF. CDR3 DNA sequence: TGTGCCTGGAGTGGAGGGGAGGGCAATCAGCCCCAGCATTTT.

The chain combines TRBV13 with TRBJ2-7; D uncertain. The germline V gene encodes CDR1 PRHDT and CDR2 FYEKMQ (reference sequence). This CDR3 has 12 residues. Trimming cost V 5 bases and J 4 bases, with 9 bases left between them. The CDR3 region is CASSQNQYEQYF. In DNA, the CDR3 is TGTGCCAGCAGCCAAAACCAGTACGAGCAGTACTTC.

As concerns this clone: This same CDR3 is encoded by further DNA sequences in the sample. The rearrangement joins TRBV29-1 to TRBJ2-5; D remains unclear. Trimming shortened V by 7 bases and J by 2 bases, and 11 bases separated the two germline ends. The CDR3 sequence is 12 residues long. Germline V gives CDR1 SQVTM, CDR2 ANQGSEA. DNA for the CDR3: TGCAGCGGCCGGGCCTCTCAAGAGACCCAGTACTTC. This sequence encodes CSGRASQETQYF.

This rearrangement joins TRBV7-9 to TRBJ1-2; D gene unclear. The CDR3 totals 11 residues. The V end was cut by 7 bases, the J end by 4 bases, with 7 bases between. Germline CDR1 SEHNR, CDR2 FQNEAQ (reference sequence). The CDR3 loop reads CASTLGYGYTF. The DNA of the CDR3 is TGTGCCAGCACCCTTGGCTATGGCTACACCTTC.

The chain recombines TRBV28 with TRBJ1-1; D unclear. CDR3 length: 14 amino acids. CDR1 and CDR2 from the germline V gene are MDHEN and SYDVKM. V lost 4 bases and J lost 0, with 9 bases in between. This chain's CDR3 is CASSSPHMNTEAFF. CDR3 sequence (DNA): TGTGCCAGCAGTTCACCCCACATGAACACTGAAGCTTTCTTT.

The rearrangement joins TRBV19 to TRBJ1-5, with D uncertain. CDR1 is LNHDA and CDR2 is SQIVND in the germline V gene (reference sequence). V was pared by 5 bases and J by 5 bases, with 10 bases between. The CDR3 runs to 13 residues. The CDR3 region has the DNA TGTGCCAGTAGTGACAAACCTTATCAGCCCCAGCATTTT. Its translation: CASSDKPYQPQHF. Variable domain in full (rest from reference TRBV19 and TRBJ1-5): DGGITQSPKYLFRKEGQNVTLSCEQNLNHDAMYWYRQDPGQGLRLIYYSQIVNDFQKGDIAEGYSVSREKKESFPLTVTSAQKNPTAFYLCASSDKPYQPQHFGDGTRLSIL.

The chain combines TRBV5-1 with TRBJ1-6; D uncertain. This CDR3 comprises 15 residues. V gave up 6 bases and J gave up 8 bases, with 18 bases separating them. Germline loops: CDR1 SGHRS, CDR2 YFSETQ. The CDR3 bases are TGCGCCAGCACCCCGATGTCATCTTGGGATTCACCCCTCCACTTT. Protein sequence: CASTPMSSWDSPLHF.

This clone was detected once. This CDR3 is also generated by other DNA sequences in the sample. V gene TRBV2 combines with J gene TRBJ1-2, with D unclear. The germline V gene has CDR1 SNHLY and CDR2 FYNNEI. The CDR3 consists of 11 residues. Deletions cut 3 bases from V and 4 bases from J, with 3 bases between. The CDR3 spells CASSEGYGYTF. CDR3 coding DNA: TGTGCCAGCAGTGAGGGCTATGGCTACACCTTC.

The gene calls are TRBV19 and TRBJ1-2; D possibly corresponds to TRBD1 (6 bases). Germline CDR1 LNHDA, CDR2 SQIVND (reference sequence). V gave up 2 bases and J gave up 4 bases, with 20 bases separating them. The CDR3 sequence is 17 residues long. The CDR3 bases are TGTGCCAGTAGTATAACAAAGCCAGGGGCAACCATCTATGGCTACACCTTC. As protein: CASSITKPGATIYGYTF.